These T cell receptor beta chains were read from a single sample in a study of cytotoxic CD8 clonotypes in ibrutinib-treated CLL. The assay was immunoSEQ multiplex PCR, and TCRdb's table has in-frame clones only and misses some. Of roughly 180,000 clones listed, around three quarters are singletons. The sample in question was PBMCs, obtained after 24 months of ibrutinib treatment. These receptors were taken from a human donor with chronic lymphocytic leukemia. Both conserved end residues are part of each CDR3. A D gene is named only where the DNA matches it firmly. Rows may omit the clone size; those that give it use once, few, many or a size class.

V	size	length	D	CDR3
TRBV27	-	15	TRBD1	CASSSLDRENYGYTF
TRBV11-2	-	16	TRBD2	CAIKNPGLAGPGELFF
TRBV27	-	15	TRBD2	CASSSTSGSVHEQYF
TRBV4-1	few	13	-	CASSQDASYEQYF
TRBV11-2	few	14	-	CASIPPRWPDEQFF
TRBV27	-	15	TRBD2	CASSSSGGNTGELFF
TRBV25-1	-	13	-	CASSPTGLEPQHF
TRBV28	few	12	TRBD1	CASSRTGFGYTF
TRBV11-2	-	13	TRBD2	CASSQGGRRKLFF
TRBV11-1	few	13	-	CASSLALGQPQHF
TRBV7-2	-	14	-	CASSLTPRYHEQFF
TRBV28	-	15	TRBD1	CASSSYGTGNTEAFF
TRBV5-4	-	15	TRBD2	CASSDGTSGRDEQYF
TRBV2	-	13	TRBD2	CAGAGERGNEQFF
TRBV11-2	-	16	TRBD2	CASSLHGLAGAQTQYF
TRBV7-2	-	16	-	CASSLTRTERHQPQHF
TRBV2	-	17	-	CASSANLQGNPKNIQYF
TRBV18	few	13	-	CASSPGATDTQYF
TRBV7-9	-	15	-	CASSLASVSTDTQYF
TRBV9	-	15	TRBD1	CASSEKDRDHEKLFF
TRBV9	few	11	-	CASGGRHEQFF
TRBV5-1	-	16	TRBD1	CASSLDRGAGANVLTF
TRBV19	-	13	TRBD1	CASTSGQSYEQYF
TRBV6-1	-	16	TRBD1	CASSEFWDRGDEKLFF
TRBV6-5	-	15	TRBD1	CASSYGTGELETQYF
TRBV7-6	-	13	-	CASSLGGPYEQYF
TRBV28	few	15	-	CASSSAARVGTEAFF
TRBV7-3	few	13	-	CASSGLGQYGYTF
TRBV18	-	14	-	CASSLSGGNQPQHF
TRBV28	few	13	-	CASRDPVGNEQFF
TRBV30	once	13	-	CAWGTGGFGEQYF
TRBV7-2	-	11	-	CASSLKGEQYF
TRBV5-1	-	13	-	CASSLENQETQYF
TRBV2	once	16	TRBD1	CASNIAPDRGTGELFF
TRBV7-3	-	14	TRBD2	CASSLAGVTDTQYF
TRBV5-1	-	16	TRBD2	CASSLWTSYLYNEQFF
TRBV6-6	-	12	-	CASSYHTGELFF
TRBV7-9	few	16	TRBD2	CASSFPSGRIGETQYF
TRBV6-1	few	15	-	CASSSPGTPSDEQYF
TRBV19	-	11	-	CASSPGAEAFF
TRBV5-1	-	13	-	CASSLSSGYGYTF
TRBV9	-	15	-	CASSGGHTLNTEAFF
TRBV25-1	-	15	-	CASSGPGRLNTEAFF
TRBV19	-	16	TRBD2	CASSHPGGRSYNEQFF
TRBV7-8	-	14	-	CASSFRSQQETQYF
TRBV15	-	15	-	CATMSRLASGNTIYF
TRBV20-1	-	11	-	CSGLETYEQYF
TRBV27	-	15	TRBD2	CASSIQAGFSYEQYF
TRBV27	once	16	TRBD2	CASSLQGTSYTYEQYF
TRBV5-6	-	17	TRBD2	CASSGANSGRPQETQYF
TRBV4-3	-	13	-	CASSQDRRLGYTF
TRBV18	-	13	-	CASSPGGTDTQYF
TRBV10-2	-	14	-	CASSVGLYRGELFF
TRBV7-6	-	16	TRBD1	CASSLGDRAGYNEQFF
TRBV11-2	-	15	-	CASSLRAGMNTEAFF
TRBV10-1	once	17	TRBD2	CASSFRGLAGVGETQYF
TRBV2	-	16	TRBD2	CASSLGTSRNTDTQYF